A single sample is the source of the 8 T cell receptor beta chains below, sequenced in a study of cytomegalovirus exposure and HLA in healthy donors. The PCR ran on 60 Vbeta and 13 Jbeta primers. The assay was immunoSEQ multiplex PCR, and TCRdb's table has in-frame clones only and misses some. This table has under 45,000 clones, 55% to 75% appearing once. The specimen was PBMCs. The receptors here all came from a man aged 30-40 years in good health and CMV-seronegative.

This chain joins TRBV9 and TRBJ1-1; the match to TRBD1 covers 8 bases. This CDR3 has 15 amino acids. After removal of 4 bases from V and 1 base from J, the junction contained 6 bases not matched to a gene. CDR1 and CDR2 (germline): SGDLS, YYNGEE. The CDR3 nucleotides are TGTGCCAGCAGCTGGCAGGGGGCCGCGAACACTGAAGCTTTCTTT. Amino acid sequence: CASSWQGAANTEAFF.

V and J are TRBV18 and TRBJ2-5; 7 bases agree with TRBD1. CDR1 and CDR2 from the germline V gene are KGHSH and LQKENI. The CDR3 spans 14 residues. After removal of 6 bases from V and 2 bases from J, the junction contained 6 bases not matched to a gene. The CDR3: CASSRGQLQETQYF. As DNA, the CDR3 is TGTGCCAGCTCTCGGGGACAGCTTCAAGAGACCCAGTACTTC.

The rearrangement uses TRBV5-4 and TRBJ2-5; TRBD2 matches 9 bases. J lost 5 bases, V lost 4 bases, and 9 bases had no gene match. Germline V gene sequence: CDR1 SGHNT, CDR2 YYREEE (reference sequence). This CDR3 has 15 residues. Here the CDR3 DNA reads TGTGCCAGCAGCGGGGCAGCGGGAGGTGGCGAGACCCAGTACTTC. Translating it yields CASSGAAGGGETQYF.

In its sample, this clone was seen a few times. The CDR3 loop reads CSVGGTGREQYF. The CDR3 DNA follows: TGCAGCGTTGGGGGCACCGGTAGGGAGCAGTACTTC. V gene TRBV29-1 combines with J gene TRBJ2-7; D is possibly TRBD1 (5 bases). Germline V gene data show CDR1 as SQVTM and CDR2 as ANQGSEA. V was cut by 4 bases and J by 7 bases, with 14 bases left in between. The length of the CDR3 is 12 residues.

This chain joins TRBV7-9 and TRBJ2-5; D call uncertain. This CDR3 is 14 amino acids long. Germline V gene data show CDR1 as SEHNR and CDR2 as FQNEAQ (reference sequence). The V end lost 4 bases, the J end lost 5 bases, and 14 bases lay between the germline ends. Written as DNA, the CDR3 is TGTGCCAGCAGCTCAGCCCCGAGGTGGGAGACCCAGTACTTC. It translates to CASSSAPRWETQYF.

This clone was recorded once. The rearrangement joins TRBV7-2 to TRBJ2-7; D is possibly TRBD2 (5 bases). V was trimmed by 1 base and J by 2 bases, leaving 12 bases between them. The CDR3 totals 15 residues. Germline V gives CDR1 SGHTA, CDR2 FQGNSA. The CDR3 DNA reads as TGTGCCAGCAGCTTAGGGCTAGCACTTGCCTACGAGCAGTACTTC. It specifies CASSLGLALAYEQYF.

This chain connects TRBV6-5 to TRBJ2-1, with 9 bases matching TRBD2. V shed 2 bases and J 8 bases; nucleotides not matched to a gene: 7. This CDR3 comprises 15 residues. Looked up from germline, CDR1 is MNHEY and CDR2 is SVGAGI. CDR3 amino acids: CASSYIAGVLDEQFF. The CDR3, as DNA: TGTGCCAGCAGTTACATAGCGGGAGTGCTGGATGAGCAGTTCTTC.

This clone has more than one count but fewer than ten. This chain joins TRBV4-2 and TRBJ2-5; D might be TRBD2 (6 bases). The germline CDR1 and CDR2 sequences are LGHNA and YNFKEQ. There are 16 residues in the CDR3. The V end was cut by 3 bases, the J end by 2 bases, with 16 bases between. The CDR3 spells CASSHKLADSQETQYF. The CDR3 region has the DNA TGTGCCAGCAGCCACAAACTAGCAGACTCTCAAGAGACCCAGTACTTC.